The source of this TCR beta chain is a study of control samples from healthy donors and cancer patients. Generated by immunoSEQ multiplex PCR, the TCRdb table keeps only in-frame clones and is missing some. The table has 110,000 or so clones, less than 95% seen once; the top ten hold 4.4%. Germline loops: CDR1 SEHNR, CDR2 FQNEAQ (reference sequence). The length of the CDR3 is 14 residues. V shed 7 bases and J shed 0 bases, with 12 bases lying between them. Sequencing was performed on blood. The chain combines TRBV7-9 with TRBJ1-1; D gene ambiguous. This TCR derives from a human donor in good health. The donor label of this sample is uncertain. CDR3 sequence: CASTQVTLNTEAFF. For the CDR3, the DNA is TGTGCCAGCACCCAGGTGACCCTGAACACTGAAGCTTTCTTT.